Listed below are T cell receptor beta chains from one sample, sequenced in a study of T cell responses to AZD1222 COVID-19 vaccine. The table came from immunoSEQ multiplex PCR; TCRdb's copy has only in-frame clones and leaves some out. The sample lists 100,000 to 150,000 clones, over 85% seen once, with roughly 1.1% in the top ten. Sample: peripheral blood, taken 28 days after the second AZD1222 dose. Source of these receptors: an adult who received the AZD1222 COVID-19 vaccine. Both conserved end residues are part of each CDR3. Fields, in order: D gene, clone size, V gene, J gene, CDR3 DNA, CDR3 protein. A D gene is named only where the DNA matches it firmly. Clone sizes are given selectively: once, few, many, or a class where the clone is expanded.

>TRBD1|NA|TRBV3-1/TRBV3-2|TRBJ1-2
TGTGCCAGCAGCCAAGACGTCGGGACAGCGTTTGAGGATGGCTACACCTTC
CASSQDVGTAFEDGYTF
>NA|few|TRBV7-9|TRBJ1-3
TGTGCCAGCAGCCCTCCCGGAAACACCATATATTTT
CASSPPGNTIYF
>TRBD2|NA|TRBV4-2|TRBJ2-2
TGTGCCAGCAGCCAAGATGGGACTAGCGGGAGTTGGGGGGAGCTGTTTTTT
CASSQDGTSGSWGELFF
>NA|few|TRBV7-3|TRBJ2-2
TGTGCCAGCAGCTTATTCTCTGCGGGGACGAACACCGGGGAGCTGTTTTTT
CASSLFSAGTNTGELFF
>TRBD1|NA|TRBV5-4|TRBJ1-3
TGTGCCAGCAGCTTGGGACAGGGAACTGGAAACACCATATATTTT
CASSLGQGTGNTIYF
>NA|NA|TRBV19|TRBJ1-1
TGTGCCAGTAGTACAGGGCGGGAGAACACTGAAGCTTTCTTT
CASSTGRENTEAFF
>TRBD1|NA|TRBV4-3|TRBJ1-2
TGCGCCAGCAGCCAAGACCCCGGACAGGGGTTTAGCTATGGCTACACCTTC
CASSQDPGQGFSYGYTF
>NA|NA|TRBV7-1|TRBJ2-6
TGTGCCAGCAGCATCTCGAGTCACGAGGACAAAGTCGGCGTCCTGACTTTC
CASSISSHEDKVGVLTF
>NA|NA|TRBV19|TRBJ1-1
TGTGCCAGTAGTATAGACAGCCTGAACACTGAAGCTTTCTTT
CASSIDSLNTEAFF
>NA|NA|TRBV7-2|TRBJ1-4
TGTGCCAGCAGCTTAGGGGGGACTGGGGTCGAAAAACTGTTTTTT
CASSLGGTGVEKLFF
>TRBD1|once|TRBV6-4|TRBJ1-3
TGTGCCAGCAGTGACCCGGGGACAGGGGACTCAAAAAACACCATATATTTT
CASSDPGTGDSKNTIYF
>NA|NA|TRBV6-5|TRBJ1-4
TGTGCCAGCAGTCAAACCAGAGGGAATGATGAAAAACTGTTTTTT
CASSQTRGNDEKLFF
>NA|NA|TRBV6-5|TRBJ2-7
TGTGCCAGCAGTTACTTGGGGAGACAGTACTTC
CASSYLGRQYF
>NA|once|TRBV3-1/TRBV3-2|TRBJ1-6
TGTGCCAGCAGCCCGAAAGTCACCTTT
CASSPKVTF
>NA|NA|TRBV9|TRBJ1-6
TGTGCCAGCAGCTCAGTAGAAAATTCACCCCTCCACTTT
CASSSVENSPLHF
>NA|NA|TRBV5-6|TRBJ1-6
TGTGCCAGCAGCTTGGGCAGGGTCGGTTCACCCCTCCACTTT
CASSLGRVGSPLHF
>NA|NA|TRBV7-9|TRBJ1-2
TGTGCCAGCAGCCCGAGAGCTAACTATGGCTACACCTTC
CASSPRANYGYTF
>NA|NA|TRBV6-5|TRBJ2-1
TGTGCCAGCAGCAGAGAGAATGAGCAGTTCTTC
CASSRENEQFF
>NA|NA|TRBV27|TRBJ1-1
TGTGCCAGCGGCGACAGTACTGAAGCTTTCTTT
CASGDSTEAFF
>NA|NA|TRBV9|TRBJ2-1
TGTGCCAGCAGCCCCCTGACTGAGGGATCGGGGTTCTTC
CASSPLTEGSGFF
>TRBD1|few|TRBV4-2|TRBJ2-7
TGTGCCAGCAGCCCCGGGACAGGGGGCTTATACGAGCAGTACTTC
CASSPGTGGLYEQYF
>NA|NA|TRBV2|TRBJ1-1
TGTGCCAGCAGGAGGGAAGTGAACACTGAAGCTTTCTTT
CASRREVNTEAFF
>NA|few|TRBV7-9|TRBJ2-5
TGTGCCAGCAGCTTAGAACAGGGAAGGGTCGAGACCCAGTACTTC
CASSLEQGRVETQYF
>NA|NA|TRBV18|TRBJ2-3
TGTGCCAGCTCACCGGCCCGGGAGCGCACGCAGTATTTT
CASSPARERTQYF
>TRBD1|NA|TRBV28|TRBJ2-2
TGTGCCAGCAGTCCACTGGGACAGGGCCCCACCGGGGAGCTGTTTTTT
CASSPLGQGPTGELFF
>NA|NA|TRBV19|TRBJ1-2
TGTGCCAGTAGTATGAGGGGCGGATTCTATGGCTACACCTTC
CASSMRGGFYGYTF
>NA|once|TRBV27|TRBJ1-4
TGTGCCAGCAGTTTATCGAAGCCGTGGACAGCAGCAAATGAAAAACTGTTTTTT
CASSLSKPWTAANEKLFF
>NA|NA|TRBV29-1|TRBJ1-1
TGCAGCGTTGACGGGGGGACTGAAGCTTTCTTT
CSVDGGTEAFF
>TRBD1|NA|TRBV6-7|TRBJ1-3
TGTGCCAGCAGTTACACAGGGGCGGGAAACACCATATATTTT
CASSYTGAGNTIYF
>NA|NA|TRBV7-3|TRBJ2-7
TGTGCCAGCAGCTTAGGAGCCCGGGACACCGAGCAGTACTTC
CASSLGARDTEQYF
>TRBD1|NA|TRBV15|TRBJ1-6
TGTGCCACACGGAGGGACAGAGGGGGGAATTCACCCCTCCACTTT
CATRRDRGGNSPLHF
>NA|NA|TRBV10-3|TRBJ2-2
TGTGCCATCAGAGTTTCGGGACAGAACACCGGGGAGCTGTTTTTT
CAIRVSGQNTGELFF
>TRBD1|NA|TRBV18|TRBJ1-2
TGTGCCAGCTCACCTCTGGCAGGGGGTAACTATGGCTACACCTTC
CASSPLAGGNYGYTF
>TRBD1|NA|TRBV18|TRBJ1-5
TGTGCCAGCTCACCTTTCGGACAGGGTTATCAGCCCCAGCATTTT
CASSPFGQGYQPQHF
>TRBD1|NA|TRBV5-1|TRBJ1-5
TGCGCCAGCAGCCCGGGACAGGGAGGGAATCAGCCCCAGCATTTT
CASSPGQGGNQPQHF
>NA|NA|TRBV4-3|TRBJ1-2
TGCGCCAGCAGCCAAGATACCAGTAGAGGCTACACCTTC
CASSQDTSRGYTF
>TRBD2|NA|TRBV11-3|TRBJ2-2
TGTGCCAGCAGCGCGCGGCGGGGGTGGGACGGGGAGCTGTTTTTT
CASSARRGWDGELFF
>NA|NA|TRBV5-6|TRBJ1-2
TGTGCCAGCAGCCCAGATGTTAACTATGGCTACACCTTC
CASSPDVNYGYTF
>NA|NA|TRBV3-1/TRBV3-2|TRBJ2-7
TGTGCCAGCAGCCAAGCCACCGGGTACGAGCAGTACTTC
CASSQATGYEQYF
>TRBD1|NA|TRBV19|TRBJ1-2
TGTGCCAGTGATTACAGGGGGGGCTATGGCTACACCTTC
CASDYRGGYGYTF
>NA|NA|TRBV19|TRBJ2-1
TGTGCCAGTAGTAGTGGGAACAACAATGAGCAGTTCTTC
CASSSGNNNEQFF
>TRBD2|NA|TRBV29-1|TRBJ2-1
TGCAGCGTTGTGAGGACTAGCGGGGCGATCGGCTACAATGAGCAGTTCTTC
CSVVRTSGAIGYNEQFF
>TRBD1|NA|TRBV18|TRBJ2-1
TGTGCCAGCTCACCACCTGGACAGGGGGCAACGAATGAGCAGTTCTTC
CASSPPGQGATNEQFF
>NA|NA|TRBV12-3/TRBV12-4|TRBJ2-5
TGTGCCAGCAGTTATCGACGGGAAGAGACCCAGTACTTC
CASSYRREETQYF
>TRBD1|NA|TRBV19|TRBJ1-4
TGTGCCAGTAGTATAGGGACAGGGGGTGAAAAACTGTTTTTT
CASSIGTGGEKLFF
>NA|NA|TRBV28|TRBJ1-1
TGTGCCACCCTTATAAACACTGAAGCTTTCTTT
CATLINTEAFF
>TRBD2|NA|TRBV19|TRBJ2-7
TGTGCCAGTAGTTTCGGGAGGCCCTCCTACGAGCAGTACTTC
CASSFGRPSYEQYF
>NA|NA|TRBV25-1|TRBJ1-2
TGTGCCAGCAGTGAATATCTCACGGGGGGCTACACCTTC
CASSEYLTGGYTF
>NA|NA|TRBV9|TRBJ2-3
TGTGCCAGCAGCGCCTGGGGTTCAGATACGCAGTATTTT
CASSAWGSDTQYF
>NA|NA|TRBV6-5|TRBJ1-3
TGTGCCAGCAGTTACTCCCAGGGGGGAAACACCATATATTTT
CASSYSQGGNTIYF
>NA|NA|TRBV3-1/TRBV3-2|TRBJ1-3
TGTGCCAGCAGCCGCGGAGGGGCCCCCTCTGGAAACACCATATATTTT
CASSRGGAPSGNTIYF
>NA|NA|TRBV11-2|TRBJ2-2
TGTGCCAGCAGCTTAGTAGGGGGGGTAAACACCGGGGAGCTGTTTTTT
CASSLVGGVNTGELFF
>TRBD1|NA|TRBV7-2|TRBJ2-5
TGTGCCAGCACAGATCGACAGGGAAGCGAGACCCAGTACTTC
CASTDRQGSETQYF
>TRBD2|NA|TRBV11-3|TRBJ2-1
TGTGCCAGCAGCTTAGTACGGTGGCGGGGGGACAATGAGCAGTTCTTC
CASSLVRWRGDNEQFF
>NA|NA|TRBV4-3|TRBJ2-7
TGCGCCAGCAGCCAAGAGATGGGCGGGAGAGGGGGGCACTACGAGCAGTACTTC
CASSQEMGGRGGHYEQYF
>NA|NA|TRBV7-3|TRBJ2-2
TGTGCCAGCAGCCGGAACACCGGGGAGCTGTTTTTT
CASSRNTGELFF
>TRBD1|NA|TRBV6-6|TRBJ1-2
TGTGCCAGCAGTTACCCGGACAGGGGGGACTATGGCTACACCTTC
CASSYPDRGDYGYTF
>NA|NA|TRBV12-3/TRBV12-4|TRBJ2-2
TGTGCCAGCAGTTTCAGGGTCACCGGGGAGCTGTTTTTT
CASSFRVTGELFF
>TRBD2|NA|TRBV9|TRBJ2-7
TGTGCCAGCAGCGTAGACGGGGGGACTGCCTACGAGCAGTACTTC
CASSVDGGTAYEQYF
>TRBD1|NA|TRBV4-3|TRBJ1-4
TGCGCCAGCAGCCCCCCGGACAGGGTAGGACTGTTTTTT
CASSPPDRVGLFF